This T cell receptor beta chain came from a study of OX40 agonist ivuxolimab in advanced cancers. Turning to this clone: The antigen remains undetermined.

General study findings and limits: Antigens targeted by the expanded peripheral T cells were not determined. More expanded clones were seen, on average, in CD8+ T cells than in CD4+.

CDR1 SEHNR and CDR2 FQNEAQ come from the germline V gene (reference sequence). V shed 2 bases and J 4 bases; nucleotides not matched to a gene: 1. The CDR3 loop spans 15 amino acids. Sequencing used immunoSEQ multiplex PCR; TCRdb keeps in-frame clones, though not all of them. The sample has approximately 45,000 clones, about 88% seen once; the top ten hold 52%. The specimen comprised CD4+ or CD8+ T cells sorted from blood, sampled in a trial of the OX40 agonist ivuxolimab. The chain recombines TRBV7-9 with TRBJ2-2, with TRBD2 matching over 10 bases. The receptor was isolated from an adult with an advanced solid tumor such as melanoma, head and neck, liver or kidney cancer. The CDR3 DNA sequence: TGTGCCAGCAGCTTACTAGCGGGGGCCACCGGGGAGCTGTTTTTT. As protein: CASSLLAGATGELFF.